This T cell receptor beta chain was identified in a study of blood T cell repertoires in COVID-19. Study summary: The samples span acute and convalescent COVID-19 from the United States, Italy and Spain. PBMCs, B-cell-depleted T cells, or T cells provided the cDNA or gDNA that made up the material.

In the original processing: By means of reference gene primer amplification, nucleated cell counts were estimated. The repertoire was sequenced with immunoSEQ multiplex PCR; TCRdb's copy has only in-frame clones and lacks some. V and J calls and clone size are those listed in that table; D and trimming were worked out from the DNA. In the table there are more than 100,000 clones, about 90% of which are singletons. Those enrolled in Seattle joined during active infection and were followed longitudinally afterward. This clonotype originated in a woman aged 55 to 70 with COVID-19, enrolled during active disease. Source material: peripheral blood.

The CDR3, as DNA: TGTGCCAGCAGCTTAGCCCCTAGCGGGGGGGGTTCCTACAATGAGCAGTTCTTC. It yields the protein CASSLAPSGGGSYNEQFF. This chain joins TRBV7-2 and TRBJ2-1; TRBD2 aligns across 12 bases. V dropped 0 bases and J dropped 1; count of bases not matched to a gene: 4. Per the germline V gene, CDR1 is SGHTA and CDR2 is FQGNSA. The CDR3 runs 18 residues. Supplemented by reference TRBV7-2 and TRBJ2-1, the full variable domain reads GAGVSQSPSNKVTEKGKDVELRCDPISGHTALYWYRQSLGQGLEFLIYFQGNSAPDKSGLPSDRFSAERTGGSVSTLTIQRTQQEDSAVYLCASSLAPSGGGSYNEQFFGPGTRLTVL.